These 20 T cell receptor beta chains originate from one sample sequenced in a study of shared clonotypes between healthy human individuals. The assay was immunoSEQ multiplex PCR, and TCRdb's table has in-frame clones only and misses some. The sample has about 1.1 million clones; 70% to 85% are singletons. Sequencing was performed on memory CD4+ T cells from PBMCs. Subset here: CD45RA-negative fraction. The source of these receptors is a man younger than 35 in good health. Some clones in this sample may be carry-over from other donors' samples.

The gene calls are TRBV18 and TRBJ2-3; the D gene is possibly TRBD1 (6 bases). The germline gives CDR1 KGHSH, CDR2 LQKENI. The ends were cut back, 0 bases at V and 3 bases at J, with 7 bases in the middle. The CDR3 is made up of 14 amino acids. CDR3 nucleotides: TGTGCCAGCTCACCACCAGACAGGACAGATACGCAGTATTTT. This sequence encodes CASSPPDRTDTQYF.

On this clone: Distinct nucleotide sequences in the sample also encode this CDR3. The rearrangement links TRBV28 to TRBJ1-4; D unclear. Trimming removed 3 bases from V and 0 bases from J, with 5 bases in between. From germline, CDR1 is MDHEN and CDR2 SYDVKM. This CDR3 region has 14 residues. The CDR3 DNA is TGTGCCAGCAGTTTGGCCTCAACTAATGAAAAACTGTTTTTT. As protein: CASSLASTNEKLFF.

This clone was counted between two and nine times. This sequence joins TRBV2 and TRBJ1-2; TRBD1 might be the D (5 bases). The CDR3 consists of 12 residues. CDR1 is SNHLY, CDR2 FYNNEI, per germline. Trimming removed 9 bases from V and 2 bases from J, with 10 bases in between. The CDR3 spells CASGTVNYGYTF. CDR3 bases: TGTGCCAGTGGGACCGTGAACTATGGCTACACCTTC.

This rearrangement joins TRBV19 to TRBJ1-5, with 8 bases lining up with TRBD1. CDR3 length: 15 amino acids. Losses at the gene ends were 9 bases for V and 5 bases for J; bases not matched to a gene: 12. Looked up from germline, CDR1 is LNHDA and CDR2 is SQIVND (reference sequence). The CDR3 DNA follows: TGTGCCAGCACCATACAGGGGGAAGGAGATCAGCCCCAGCATTTT. This sequence encodes CASTIQGEGDQPQHF.

This clone occurred a few times. V usage is TRBV4-1 and J usage is TRBJ2-3; the D gene is possibly TRBD2 (6 bases). This CDR3 spans 15 amino acids. The germline gives CDR1 MGHRA, CDR2 YSYEKL. Trimming took 1 base from V and 12 from J, leaving 20 bases between them. The CDR3 region has the DNA TGCGCCAGCAGCCAAGCCCTCGGGAGCTACTATTTTCAGTATTTT. Translating gives CASSQALGSYYFQYF.

The chain employs TRBV2 and TRBJ2-7, with TRBD2 matching 7 bases. The CDR3 runs 11 residues. Germline V gene sequence: CDR1 SNHLY, CDR2 FYNNEI. V was clipped by 4 bases and J by 6 bases; unmatched bases: 0. CDR3 residues: CASSGTSEQYF. CDR3 in DNA: TGTGCCAGCAGTGGGACTAGCGAGCAGTACTTC. Drawing the rest from reference TRBV2 and TRBJ2-7, the complete variable domain is EPEVTQTPSHQVTQMGQEVILRCVPISNHLYFYWYRQILGQKVEFLVSFYNNEISEKSEIFDDQFSVERPDGSNFTLKIRSTKLEDSAMYFCASSGTSEQYFGPGTRLTVT.

The chain couples TRBV4-1 to TRBJ1-4; D is undetermined. CDR3 length equals 16 residues. Trimming pared 7 bases from V and 3 bases from J, leaving 18 bases between. Germline loops: CDR1 MGHRA, CDR2 YSYEKL. The CDR3 DNA sequence: TGCGCCAGCACCCGCAGCTTAGGTACAGCTAATGAAAAACTGTTTTTT. Translating it yields CASTRSLGTANEKLFF.

The rearrangement uses TRBV27 and TRBJ2-2; 9 positions agree with TRBD2. With V trimmed by 0 bases and J by 4 bases, 9 bases remained unmatched. Per germline, CDR1 MNHEY and CDR2 SMNVEV (reference sequence). CDR3 length equals 18 residues. The CDR3 coding sequence is TGTGCCAGCAGTTTATCCGCTTTGGCGGGAGGGACCACCGGGGAGCTGTTTTTT. This gives the protein CASSLSALAGGTTGELFF.

The V call is TRBV4-3, the J call TRBJ2-2; TRBD1 is a possible D gene (6 bases). The CDR3 has 17 amino acids. The germline V gene encodes CDR1 LGHNA and CDR2 YSLEER. The V end was cut by 4 bases, the J end by 7 bases, with 22 bases between. The DNA for the CDR3 is TGCGCCAGCAGCCCTGCGACAGGAACCCCCTACCTCGGGGAGCTGTTTTTT. Its protein product is CASSPATGTPYLGELFF.

This chain joins TRBV27 and TRBJ2-3; 9 positions agree with TRBD2. Germline values: CDR1 MNHEY, CDR2 SMNVEV (reference sequence). V dropped 0 bases and J dropped 0; count of bases not matched to a gene: 4. This CDR3 has 17 amino acids. This chain's CDR3 is CASSLSSLAGSTDTQYF. The CDR3 DNA follows: TGTGCCAGCAGTTTATCGAGCCTAGCGGGAAGCACAGATACGCAGTATTTT.

Concerning this clone: A read error may account for a junction end that differs from germline. The chain recombines TRBV7-3 with TRBJ2-2, with a tentative D call TRBD2 (5 bases). CDR1 is SGHTA and CDR2 is FQGTGA in the germline V gene. This CDR3 has 14 amino acids. CDR3 bases: TGTGCCAACAGCTTAGGGAGTAGCGCCGGGGAGCTGTTTTTT. This encodes CANSLGSSAGELFF.

This clone was seen just once. This chain joins TRBV2 and TRBJ1-2, with 11 bases fitting TRBD1. Germline V gives CDR1 SNHLY, CDR2 FYNNEI. V shed 7 bases and J 8 bases; nucleotides not matched to a gene: 6. CDR3 size: 13 residues. CDR3 in amino acids: CASKDRGPGGYTF. The CDR3 nucleotides are TGTGCCAGCAAGGACAGGGGGCCCGGGGGCTACACCTTC.

The chain is built from TRBV27 and TRBJ1-2; D unresolved. Between the trimmed V and J ends, which lost 8 bases and 8 bases, there was a span of 21 bases. The CDR3 loop spans 14 amino acids. CDR1 and CDR2 from the germline V gene are MNHEY and SMNVEV (reference sequence). CDR3 sequence (DNA): TGTGCCAGCTCTGCCGGCGGAGGCTTTTACGGCTACACCTTC. This gives the protein CASSAGGGFYGYTF.

The chain uses TRBV9 and TRBJ2-5; 11 positions agree with TRBD2. The germline CDR1 and CDR2 sequences are SGDLS and YYNGEE. CDR3 size: 15 residues. The trim removed 4 bases at V and 2 bases at J, leaving 4 bases unmatched. Written as DNA, the CDR3 is TGTGCCAGCAGCAAGGGACTAGCGGCTCAAGAGACCCAGTACTTC. Protein sequence: CASSKGLAAQETQYF.

This clone was counted a few times. The J gene is TRBJ2-7, the V gene TRBV28; 8 bases align to TRBD1. V lost 8 bases, J lost 4 bases, and 16 bases stayed unmatched. Germline CDR1 and CDR2: MDHEN and SYDVKM. The CDR3 sequence is 16 residues long. In nucleotides, the CDR3 is TGTGCCAGCGGCTTCGGTACAGGGGGGAGACCTTACGAGCAGTACTTC. It codes for CASGFGTGGRPYEQYF.

The chain is built from TRBV5-1 and TRBJ1-4; D is unresolved. Germline assignment: CDR1 SGHRS and CDR2 YFSETQ. CDR3 size: 15 residues. Trimming removed 0 bases from V and 4 bases from J, with 10 bases in between. The CDR3 sequence: CASSLEAGVNEKLFF. Here the CDR3 DNA reads TGCGCCAGCAGCTTGGAGGCAGGCGTTAATGAAAAACTGTTTTTT.

The chain couples TRBV11-2 to TRBJ2-7; possible D gene TRBD1, 5 bases. The germline V gene has CDR1 SGHAT and CDR2 FQNNGV. The CDR3 length is 15 residues. Trimming removed 1 base at V and 2 bases at J, with 12 bases between. The CDR3 loop reads CASSLVAGNPYEQYF. CDR3 sequence (DNA): TGTGCCAGCAGCTTAGTAGCAGGGAACCCCTACGAGCAGTACTTC.

The rearrangement uses TRBV6-1 and TRBJ1-4; 7 nucleotides line up with TRBD1. This CDR3 spans 19 amino acids. Germline V gene data show CDR1 as MNHNS and CDR2 as SASEGT. V was pared by 2 bases and J by 8 bases, with 20 bases of the junction left unmatched. CDR3 DNA: TGTGCCAGCAGTGAAAACAGGGGATCTCTATCGGGAAGCCGAGAAAAACTGTTTTTT. Its translation is CASSENRGSLSGSREKLFF.

This clone showed up just a few times. Other DNA sequences in this sample translate to the same CDR3. The chain joins TRBV28 to TRBJ1-5; D remains ambiguous. The CDR3 runs to 13 residues. Trimming shortened V by 4 bases and J by 4 bases, and 8 bases separated the two germline ends. Germline V gene lookup returns CDR1 MDHEN and CDR2 SYDVKM. The CDR3 region is CASSWGGNQPQHF. The CDR3 DNA is TGTGCCAGCAGTTGGGGAGGGAATCAGCCCCAGCATTTT.

The chain joins TRBV7-9 to TRBJ1-2, with no clear D. V was shortened by 0 bases and J by 6 bases, with 8 bases between the two germline ends. From germline, CDR1 is SEHNR and CDR2 FQNEAQ (reference sequence). This CDR3 has 13 amino acids. For the CDR3, the DNA is TGTGCCAGCAGCTTAGCAAGGACCGATGGCTACACCTTC. Its protein is CASSLARTDGYTF. Full variable domain (outside the CDR3, taken from reference TRBV7-9 and TRBJ1-2): DTGVSQNPRHKITKRGQNVTFRCDPISEHNRLYWYRQTLGQGPEFLTYFQNEAQLEKSRLLSDRFSAERPKGSFSTLEIQRTEQGDSAMYLCASSLARTDGYTFGSGTRLTVV.